The T cell receptor (beta chain) under discussion was sequenced for a study of PD-L1 blockade in urothelial cancer. Study as a whole: Patients, treated from 2014 onward, received atezolizumab 1,200 mg intravenously every 3 weeks. Prior exposure to chemotherapy in patients amounted to 0 to 3 regimens received.

Clones were read by immunoSEQ multiplex PCR, and TCRdb kept only the in-frame ones, dropping some. The sample contains over 100,000 clones, approximately 88% of which appear only once. The length of the CDR3 is 13 residues. Germline V lookup: CDR1 SNHLY, CDR2 FYNNEI. V shed 6 bases and J 6 bases; nucleotides not matched to a gene: 3. Stated time point: pretreatment peripheral blood. The sequence derives from a man aged 45-65 years with urothelial cancer. The source was PBMCs, collected around atezolizumab (anti-PD-L1) treatment. The chain employs TRBV2 and TRBJ1-1, with 11 bases aligning to TRBD1. The CDR3 protein is CASRGQGEAEAFF. CDR3 DNA sequence: TGTGCCAGCAGGGGACAGGGGGAAGCTGAAGCTTTCTTT.